One TCR beta chain is described in this entry. This specimen belongs to a study of control samples from healthy donors and cancer patients. The trim removed 7 bases at V and 3 bases at J, leaving 8 bases unmatched. The CDR3 length is 15 residues. CDR1 WSHSY and CDR2 SAAADI come from the germline V gene. Assay: immunoSEQ multiplex PCR; the TCRdb copy retains only in-frame clones and omits some. The repertoire consists of some 140,000 clones, with roughly 92% occurring once and the leading ten covering around 11%. The TCR sequence derives from a young man in good health. Sequencing was performed on blood. The rearrangement joins TRBV10-2 to TRBJ2-2, with 7 bases matching TRBD1. CDR3 in amino acids: CASNILGGDTGELFF. The DNA of the CDR3 is TGCGCCAGCAATATTTTAGGGGGCGACACCGGGGAGCTGTTTTTT.